The 11 T cell receptor beta chains given below trace back to one sample, sequenced in a study of cytomegalovirus exposure and HLA in healthy donors. Assay used: immunoSEQ multiplex PCR; TCRdb lists only in-frame clones, some missing. The sample has 250,000 to 350,000 clones; over 75% are singletons. Sequenced input: PBMCs. These receptors all stem from a man aged 25 to 40 in good health and CMV-seronegative.

This rearrangement joins TRBV11-2 to TRBJ2-7, with a possible D match to TRBD2 (5 bases). The CDR3 length is 12 residues. V lost 0 bases to trimming and J lost 7 bases, with 7 bases between them. Germline-derived CDR1 and CDR2 are SGHAT and FQNNGV. In DNA, the CDR3 is TGTGCCAGCAGCTTAGATTCGGGAGAGCAGTACTTC. Amino acids: CASSLDSGEQYF.

This clone was counted once. This chain links TRBV30 with TRBJ1-4; D unclear. The germline gives CDR1 GTSNPN, CDR2 SVGIG (reference sequence). This CDR3 spans 16 amino acids. Trimming took off 2 bases at V and 2 bases at J, with 15 bases between the two ends. The CDR3 here is CAWSSRLRVTNEKLFF. The CDR3 DNA is TGTGCCTGGAGTTCCCGACTCCGGGTTACTAATGAAAAACTGTTTTTT.

The V call is TRBV9, the J call TRBJ1-2; 9 bases match TRBD1. The CDR3 length is 15 residues. After removal of 4 bases from V and 5 bases from J, the junction contained 9 bases not matched to a gene. Germline V gene sequence: CDR1 SGDLS, CDR2 YYNGEE. The CDR3 sequence is CASSPRQGGTYGYTF. In DNA, the CDR3 is TGTGCCAGCAGCCCCCGACAGGGGGGGACTTATGGCTACACCTTC.

The gene calls are TRBV15 and TRBJ1-5; TRBD1 agrees at 8 bases. CDR1 and CDR2 (germline): LNHNV, YYDKDF (reference sequence). Germline trimming cut 5 bases from V and 2 bases from J; bases unmatched to any gene: 2. CDR3 length: 14 amino acids. CDR3 amino acids: CATSDRGGNQPQHF. The CDR3 bases are TGTGCCACCAGCGACAGGGGTGGCAATCAGCCCCAGCATTTT.

This clone was seen just once. The J gene is TRBJ2-7, the V gene TRBV9, with 7 bases lining up with TRBD2. In germline, CDR1 is SGDLS, CDR2 YYNGEE. The length of the CDR3 is 12 residues. J gave up 7 bases and V 0 bases, and 1 base lay outside the gene matches. The chain's CDR3 is CASSVDSGEQYF. In DNA form, the CDR3 reads TGTGCCAGCAGCGTAGATAGCGGGGAGCAGTACTTC.

DNA for the CDR3: TGTGCCAGCAGCTTAAAACAGGGGGCGCGGATCACAGATACGCAGTATTTT. Translation: CASSLKQGARITDTQYF. The chain couples TRBV11-2 to TRBJ2-3; 9 positions agree with TRBD1. The CDR3 extends over 17 amino acids. V shed 2 bases and J 2 bases; nucleotides not matched to a gene: 8. In germline, CDR1 is SGHAT, CDR2 FQNNGV.

The chain uses TRBV25-1 and TRBJ1-5, with TRBD1 as a possible D gene (5 bases). Trimming stripped 8 bases from V and 4 bases from J, with 21 bases between. This CDR3 region has 16 residues. The germline V gene has CDR1 MGHDK and CDR2 SYGVNS. The CDR3 sequence: CASSPPAWRGNQPQHF. The CDR3 nucleotides are TGTGCCAGCTCTCCTCCCGCCTGGAGGGGAAATCAGCCCCAGCATTTT.

The chain combines TRBV15 with TRBJ1-2, with 9 nucleotides matching TRBD1. The CDR3 runs to 15 residues. CDR1 LNHNV and CDR2 YYDKDF come from the germline V gene (reference sequence). J lost 4 bases, V lost 4 bases, and 7 bases had no gene match. This chain's CDR3 is CATSTGTGQAYGYTF. The CDR3, as DNA: TGTGCCACCAGCACCGGGACAGGGCAAGCCTATGGCTACACCTTC.

This chain uses TRBV5-1 with TRBJ2-1; maybe TRBD1 (8 bases). Germline V gene lookup returns CDR1 SGHRS and CDR2 YFSETQ. CDR3 length equals 15 residues. V was clipped by 4 bases and J by 4 bases, with 15 bases between them. The CDR3 nucleotides read TGCGCCAGCAGCAACACAGGGGGGGTATACAATGAGCAGTTCTTC. Protein: CASSNTGGVYNEQFF.

V usage is TRBV11-1 and J usage is TRBJ1-1, with D unresolved. This CDR3 region has 14 residues. Trimming stripped 3 bases from V and 0 bases from J, with 8 bases between. Per the germline V gene, CDR1 is SGHAT and CDR2 is FQDESV (reference sequence). CDR3 residues: CASSFGLLNTEAFF. CDR3 sequence (DNA): TGTGCCAGCAGCTTTGGCCTCTTGAACACTGAAGCTTTCTTT. Drawing the rest from reference TRBV11-1 and TRBJ1-1, the complete variable domain is EAEVAQSPRYKITEKSQAVAFWCDPISGHATLYWYRQILGQGPELLVQFQDESVVDDSQLPKDRFSAERLKGVDSTLKIQPAELGDSAMYLCASSFGLLNTEAFFGQGTRLTVV.

The V and J genes are TRBV11-1 and TRBJ2-5; TRBD2 aligns across 12 bases. Trimming at V came to 5 bases and at J to 2 bases, leaving 9 bases not matched to a gene. CDR1 is SGHAT and CDR2 is FQDESV in the germline V gene (reference sequence). CDR3 length equals 17 residues. CDR3 coding DNA: TGTGCCAGCAGCCTGCGTCCGGGGACTAGCGGGCAAGAGACCCAGTACTTC. Protein: CASSLRPGTSGQETQYF.